A single sample is the source of the 8 T cell receptor beta chains below, sequenced in a study of blood T cell repertoires in COVID-19. Assay used: immunoSEQ multiplex PCR; TCRdb lists only in-frame clones, some missing. In the table there are some 150,000 clones, approximately 84% of which are singletons. The sample taken for sequencing was PBMCs or T cells enriched from blood (not recorded which). The receptors come from a human donor with acute COVID-19. The donor label of this sample is uncertain.

This chain links TRBV18 with TRBJ1-6; TRBD1 matches 7 bases. Germline values: CDR1 KGHSH, CDR2 LQKENI. The CDR3 spans 16 residues. V shed 3 bases and J 7 bases; nucleotides not matched to a gene: 9. CDR3 DNA sequence: TGTGCCAGCTCACCTTTACCGGGACAGCGAAATTCACCCCTCCACTTT. It encodes CASSPLPGQRNSPLHF.

This clone was observed a single time. This sequence joins TRBV2 and TRBJ2-7; perhaps TRBD2 as D (6 bases). The CDR3 totals 12 residues. V was clipped by 4 bases and J by 5 bases, with 9 bases between them. Germline loops: CDR1 SNHLY, CDR2 FYNNEI. CDR3 coding DNA: TGTGCCAGCAGTGTATCGGGGGACGAGCAGTACTTC. It yields the protein CASSVSGDEQYF.

The chain carries TRBV27 and TRBJ2-7, with D tentatively TRBD1 (5 bases). Trimming pared 2 bases from V and 5 bases from J, leaving 13 bases between. The CDR3 extends over 14 amino acids. Germline V gene sequence: CDR1 MNHEY, CDR2 SMNVEV (reference sequence). CDR3 sequence reads: CASSLGSGWDEQYF. CDR3 DNA sequence: TGTGCCAGCAGTTTAGGGTCAGGGTGGGACGAGCAGTACTTC.

The chain couples TRBV4-3 to TRBJ1-4; 9 nucleotides line up with TRBD1. The CDR3 sequence is 16 residues long. With 0 bases clipped from V and 7 bases from J, the junction kept 6 bases outside the gene matches. Germline V gene sequence: CDR1 LGHNA, CDR2 YSLEER. The CDR3 region is CASSQESGTGSEKLFF. For the CDR3, the DNA is TGCGCCAGCAGCCAAGAATCCGGGACAGGGAGTGAAAAACTGTTTTTT.

Only one count was recorded for this clone. This chain uses TRBV10-3 with TRBJ2-7; D uncertain. Germline CDR1 and CDR2: ENHRY and SYGVKD. Trimming pared 9 bases from V and 5 bases from J, leaving 11 bases between. The CDR3 runs 11 residues. This CDR3 reads CAIRNEDEQYF. The DNA for the CDR3 is TGTGCCATAAGGAATGAGGACGAGCAGTACTTC.

The chain couples TRBV4-1 to TRBJ2-7, with 8 bases that match TRBD2. V dropped 1 base and J dropped 7; count of bases not matched to a gene: 6. Germline V gene sequence: CDR1 MGHRA, CDR2 YSYEKL. CDR3 length equals 14 residues. CDR3 protein: CASSQATRGGEQYF. The CDR3 DNA is TGCGCCAGCAGCCAAGCTACCCGGGGGGGGGAGCAGTACTTC.

The chain uses TRBV3-1 (or the pseudogene TRBV3-2) and TRBJ2-3; tentative D call: TRBD1 (6 bases). Germline-derived CDR1 and CDR2 are LGHDT and YNNKEL (reference sequence). The CDR3 runs to 15 residues. V was pared by 6 bases and J by 5 bases, with 18 bases between. This chain's CDR3 is CASSPSRGRIDTQYF. CDR3 in DNA: TGTGCCAGCAGTCCTTCCAGGGGCCGAATAGATACGCAGTATTTT.

This chain connects TRBV6-1 to TRBJ1-2; the D is unclear. CDR3 length equals 15 residues. Trimming pared 1 base from V and 5 bases from J, leaving 14 bases between. Looked up from germline, CDR1 is MNHNS and CDR2 is SASEGT. The CDR3 loop is CASSEDAGSFYGYTF. CDR3 bases: TGTGCCAGCAGTGAAGATGCGGGCAGCTTTTATGGCTACACCTTC.